This TCR beta chain was retrieved from a study of T cells and Merkel cell carcinoma outcomes. Unmatched junction bases numbered 8, after V lost 3 bases and J lost 7 bases. This CDR3 spans 15 amino acids. Germline V CDR1 and CDR2: SGHRS, YFSETQ. Sequencing used immunoSEQ multiplex PCR; TCRdb keeps in-frame clones, though not all of them. The sample shows 15,000 or so clones, about 89% of them seen only once. The TCR was taken from a human donor with Merkel cell carcinoma. This chain uses TRBV5-1 with TRBJ2-1; TRBD1 matches at 9 bases. Sequencing was carried out using tumor tissue from Merkel cell carcinoma. The CDR3 is CASSYLDRGENEQFF. In DNA, the CDR3 is TGCGCCAGCAGCTACCTGGACAGGGGAGAAAATGAGCAGTTCTTC.